These 27 T cell receptor beta chains were sequenced from one sample in a study of blood T cell repertoires in COVID-19. TCRdb's table, derived via immunoSEQ multiplex PCR, lists solely in-frame clones and lacks some. This table holds 200,000 to 250,000 clones, 80% to 85% found once. Sequencing used PBMCs or T cells enriched from blood (not recorded which). These receptors were taken from a woman aged 40 to 50 who had recovered from COVID-19.

The J gene is TRBJ1-6, the V gene TRBV30, with a tentative D call TRBD1 (6 bases). CDR1 is GTSNPN and CDR2 is SVGIG in the germline V gene (reference sequence). V lost 3 bases, J lost 7 bases, and 16 bases lay in between. The CDR3 sequence is 15 residues long. CDR3 bases: TGTGCCTGGAGCAGAAACGGGCAGGGGAATTCACCCCTCCACTTT. It encodes CAWSRNGQGNSPLHF.

J is TRBJ1-5 and V is TRBV30; possible D gene TRBD1, 6 bases. V was cut by 2 bases and J by 5 bases, with 13 bases left in between. The CDR3 spans 14 residues. CDR1 is GTSNPN, CDR2 SVGIG, per germline (reference sequence). CDR3 DNA: TGTGCCTGGAGTACTACAGGGCTGTATCAGCCCCAGCATTTT. Its protein is CAWSTTGLYQPQHF.

The gene calls are TRBV12-5 and TRBJ1-2; 9 nucleotides line up with TRBD1. The V and J ends lost 1 base and 4 bases, in that order; junction bases with no gene match: 13. Germline CDR1 and CDR2: LGHNT and FRNRAP. CDR3 size: 18 residues. In DNA, the CDR3 is TGTGCTAGTGGTTTGGATGTGGGACAGGGACCCCTTCTCTATGGCTACACCTTC. Protein: CASGLDVGQGPLLYGYTF.

This rearrangement joins TRBV28 to TRBJ1-5; 7 nucleotides agree with TRBD1. The CDR3 has 16 amino acids. Per the germline V gene, CDR1 is MDHEN and CDR2 is SYDVKM. V trimming: 5 bases; J trimming: 9 bases; junction bases outside the gene matches: 16. CDR3 loop: CASSRTGTAPLVPQHF. CDR3 nucleotides: TGTGCCAGCAGTAGAACCGGGACAGCTCCTCTAGTGCCCCAGCATTTT.

The chain links TRBV28 to TRBJ2-1, with 10 bases fitting TRBD1. This CDR3 contains 14 residues. Trimming at V came to 8 bases and at J to 2 bases, leaving 3 bases not matched to a gene. Germline V lookup: CDR1 MDHEN, CDR2 SYDVKM. The DNA for the CDR3 is TGTGCCAGCTACGGACAGGGGGCCTACAATGAGCAGTTCTTC. Residues: CASYGQGAYNEQFF.

This chain joins TRBV7-9 and TRBJ2-1; D remains ambiguous. V was cut by 2 bases and J by 6 bases, with 5 bases left in between. Looked up from germline, CDR1 is SEHNR and CDR2 is FQNEAQ (reference sequence). The CDR3 runs 12 residues. CDR3 sequence (DNA): TGTGCCAGCAGCTTAATGGCCAATGAGCAGTTCTTC. It yields the protein CASSLMANEQFF.

The chain carries TRBV3-1 (or the pseudogene TRBV3-2) and TRBJ2-7, with 9 bases matching TRBD2. The germline V gene has CDR1 LGHDT and CDR2 YNNKEL (reference sequence). V shed 2 bases and J 2 bases; nucleotides not matched to a gene: 4. The CDR3 loop spans 15 amino acids. For the CDR3, the DNA is TGTGCCAGCAGCCAACGGCGGGAGGGACCCTACGAGCAGTACTTC. Protein sequence: CASSQRREGPYEQYF.

J is TRBJ2-3 and V is TRBV28; 16 bases align to TRBD2. There are 19 residues in the CDR3. Per germline, CDR1 MDHEN and CDR2 SYDVKM. Trimming at V came to 3 bases and at J to 5 bases, leaving 11 bases not matched to a gene. The CDR3 protein is CASSLGLAGGLIVRDTQYF. The CDR3 nucleotides are TGTGCCAGCAGTTTGGGACTAGCGGGAGGGCTAATTGTAAGAGATACGCAGTATTTT.

The V and J genes are TRBV28 and TRBJ2-7, with 16 nucleotides matching TRBD2. Germline V gene data show CDR1 as MDHEN and CDR2 as SYDVKM. J gave up 7 bases and V 3 bases, and 6 bases lay outside the gene matches. This CDR3 has 16 amino acids. The CDR3 nucleotides are TGTGCCAGCAGTTTGGGGACTAGCGGGAGGGCCCGGGAGCAGTACTTC. Translation: CASSLGTSGRAREQYF.

J is TRBJ2-1 and V is TRBV19; weak D call: TRBD2 (6 bases). Germline values: CDR1 LNHDA, CDR2 SQIVND (reference sequence). Trimming removed 5 bases at V and 7 bases at J, with 21 bases between. This CDR3 has 16 amino acids. CDR3 nucleotides: TGTGCCAGTAGTTTGGTCCGGGACTCTGGGGGGAATGAGCAGTTCTTC. Translated, it gives CASSLVRDSGGNEQFF.

In its sample, this clone was seen once. The J gene is TRBJ1-1, the V gene TRBV5-4; maybe TRBD1 (5 bases). This CDR3 spans 14 amino acids. CDR1 is SGHNT and CDR2 is YYREEE in the germline V gene (reference sequence). The V gene lost 4 bases and the J gene lost 1 base, with 11 bases spanning the gap. In nucleotides, the CDR3 is TGTGCCAGCAGCGCAACAGGAGCGAACACTGAAGCTTTCTTT. This codes for CASSATGANTEAFF. Looking up the rest from reference TRBV5-4 and TRBJ1-1 gives the full variable domain: ETGVTQSPTHLIKTRGQQVTLRCSSQSGHNTVSWYQQALGQGPQFIFQYYREEENGRGNFPPRFSGLQFPNYSSELNVNALELDDSALYLCASSATGANTEAFFGQGTRLTVV.

This chain uses TRBV10-3 with TRBJ2-1, with no clear D. V gave up 2 bases and J gave up 0 bases, with 5 bases separating them. CDR3 length: 14 amino acids. Looked up from germline, CDR1 is ENHRY and CDR2 is SYGVKD. The CDR3 coding sequence is TGTGCCATCAGTGAGGGTAGCTCCTACAATGAGCAGTTCTTC. This codes for CAISEGSSYNEQFF.

This clone was picked up a small number of times. The chain combines TRBV5-1 with TRBJ1-6; no clear D. The V and J ends lost 5 bases and 15 bases respectively, with 12 bases between them. The CDR3 spans 11 residues. Germline CDR1 SGHRS, CDR2 YFSETQ. CDR3 coding DNA: TGCGCCAGCAGTTTAGGAGGAGACCTCCACTTT. Amino acid sequence: CASSLGGDLHF. Drawing the rest from reference TRBV5-1 and TRBJ1-6, the complete variable domain is KAGVTQTPRYLIKTRGQQVTLSCSPISGHRSVSWYQQTPGQGLQFLFEYFSETQRNKGNFPGRFSGRQFSNSRSEMNVSTLELGDSALYLCASSLGGDLHFGNGTRLTVT.

CDR3: CASTRTGENEKLFF. Here the CDR3 DNA reads TGTGCCAGTACCCGGACAGGGGAGAATGAAAAACTGTTTTTT. The chain employs TRBV6-5 and TRBJ1-4; the match to TRBD1 covers 9 bases. Germline assignment: CDR1 MNHEY and CDR2 SVGAGI. The CDR3 is 14 residues long. V lost 9 bases and J lost 5; bases outside the gene matches: 7.

In its sample, this clone was seen a few times. This sequence joins TRBV23-1 and TRBJ2-7; tentatively, D is TRBD2 (5 bases). TRBV23-1 is assigned to the ORF class and has an uncertain function. Trimming pared 4 bases from V and 3 bases from J, leaving 16 bases between. The CDR3 totals 15 residues. CDR3 protein: CASSRRASRDYEQYV. The CDR3 coding sequence is TGCGCCAGCAGTCGAAGGGCGAGCCGGGACTACGAGCAGTACGTC.

This clone was detected ten times or more. The chain is built from TRBV7-9 and TRBJ2-1; 9 bases fit TRBD2. Trimming removed 0 bases from V and 7 bases from J; junction bases left unmatched: 7. The CDR3 loop spans 16 amino acids. CDR1 and CDR2 from the germline V gene are SEHNR and FQNEAQ (reference sequence). The CDR3 sequence: CASSLAGSGSINEQFF. The CDR3 nucleotides are TGTGCCAGCAGCTTAGCTGGTAGCGGGAGTATAAATGAGCAGTTCTTC.

The V gene is TRBV11-2, the J gene TRBJ2-5, with a weak D call TRBD1 (5 bases). The ends were cut back, 1 base at V and 5 bases at J, with 14 bases in the middle. CDR1 and CDR2 (germline): SGHAT, FQNNGV. The CDR3 is 15 amino acids. The CDR3 is CASSLGTGLGETQYF. The CDR3 region has the DNA TGTGCCAGCAGCTTAGGTACAGGCTTGGGGGAGACCCAGTACTTC. Filled out from reference TRBV11-2 and TRBJ2-5, the complete variable domain reads EAGVAQSPRYKIIEKRQSVAFWCNPISGHATLYWYQQILGQGPKLLIQFQNNGVVDDSQLPKDRFSAERLKGVDSTLKIQPAKLEDSAVYLCASSLGTGLGETQYFGPGTRLLVL.

The chain recombines TRBV3-1 (or the pseudogene TRBV3-2) with TRBJ1-5; D perhaps matches TRBD1 (5 bases). Germline CDR1 is LGHDT and CDR2 is YNNKEL (reference sequence). Deletions cut 5 bases from V and 6 bases from J, with 8 bases between. The CDR3 loop spans 12 amino acids. The chain's CDR3 is CASSYQGQPQHF. As DNA, the CDR3 is TGTGCCAGCAGCTACCAGGGTCAGCCCCAGCATTTT.

This chain links TRBV4-3 with TRBJ2-3; 7 nucleotides align to TRBD2. V trimming: 1 base; J trimming: 3 bases; junction bases outside the gene matches: 4. Germline lookup yields CDR1 LGHNA and CDR2 YSLEER. This CDR3 comprises 15 residues. In DNA form, the CDR3 reads TGCGCCAGCAGCCAAGTGGGCGGGAGTACAGATACGCAGTATTTT. Its translation is CASSQVGGSTDTQYF.

The chain has TRBV11-3 and TRBJ2-2; 9 bases fit TRBD2. After removal of 1 base from V and 4 bases from J, the junction contained 4 bases not matched to a gene. The CDR3 covers 16 residues. Germline-derived CDR1 and CDR2 are SGHNT and YENEEA. The DNA of the CDR3 is TGTGCCAGCAGCTTAGGACTAGCGGAGAGCACCGGGGAGCTGTTTTTT. As protein: CASSLGLAESTGELFF.

The chain joins TRBV20-1 to TRBJ2-7, with unresolved D. V was shortened by 3 bases and J by 5 bases, with 11 bases between the two germline ends. Germline V gene data show CDR1 as DFQATT and CDR2 as SNEGSKA (reference sequence). CDR3 size: 12 residues. In DNA, the CDR3 is TGCAGTGCTAGTGGTGGGCGCGACGAGCAGTACTTC. Translation gives CSASGGRDEQYF.

This clone was found many times. The chain is built from TRBV7-8 and TRBJ1-6; 9 positions match TRBD1. The CDR3 contains 17 residues. The V gene end was trimmed by 5 bases and the J gene end by 8 bases; junction bases not matched to a gene: 13. The germline CDR1 and CDR2 sequences are SGHVS and FQNEAQ. The CDR3 DNA is TGTGCCAGCAGCCAGACACAGGGGGCGGAGATGTATTCACCCCTCCACTTT. It translates to CASSQTQGAEMYSPLHF.

This rearrangement joins TRBV10-3 to TRBJ1-5; the D is unclear. Per germline, CDR1 ENHRY and CDR2 SYGVKD. Trimming shortened V by 2 bases and J by 5 bases, and 10 bases separated the two germline ends. There are 14 residues in the CDR3. CDR3 sequence (DNA): TGTGCCATCAGTGAGGCCGGGTACGATCAGCCCCAGCATTTT. As protein: CAISEAGYDQPQHF.

The rearrangement uses TRBV3-1 (or the pseudogene TRBV3-2) and TRBJ1-2; D gene uncertain. The V end was cut by 0 bases, the J end by 4 bases, with 6 bases between. Germline values: CDR1 LGHDT, CDR2 YNNKEL (reference sequence). This CDR3 is built from 13 residues. The CDR3 sequence is CASSQERVYGYTF. In DNA form, the CDR3 reads TGTGCCAGCAGCCAAGAGCGAGTCTATGGCTACACCTTC.

This clone was seen once. CDR3 sequence: CASSQAGIVNQPQHF. The CDR3 DNA sequence: TGTGCCAGCAGCCAAGCAGGGATTGTTAATCAGCCCCAGCATTTT. V is TRBV16 and J is TRBJ1-5; weak D call: TRBD1 (5 bases). The CDR3 is 15 residues long. Germline V gives CDR1 KGHSY, CDR2 FQNENV. Trimming removed 2 bases at V and 4 bases at J, with 12 bases between.

J is TRBJ1-4 and V is TRBV5-1; a possible D gene is TRBD1 (6 bases). V was clipped by 0 bases and J by 7 bases, with 13 bases between them. The CDR3 extends over 15 amino acids. Germline CDR1 is SGHRS and CDR2 is YFSETQ. CDR3 nucleotides: TGCGCCAGCAGCTTGGGCAGGGGAGAGAGTGAAAAACTGTTTTTT. Residues: CASSLGRGESEKLFF.

This clone was recorded a few times. The chain carries TRBV18 and TRBJ2-1; 11 bases are a match to TRBD2. This CDR3 is 16 amino acids long. The V gene's germline CDR1 is KGHSH and CDR2 LQKENI. Trimming cost V 3 bases and J 6 bases; bases outside gene matches: 7. CDR3 sequence: CASSPLTSGMTNEQFF. The CDR3 DNA sequence: TGTGCCAGCTCACCTTTGACTAGCGGGATGACCAATGAGCAGTTCTTC.